The clone carrying this T cell receptor (beta chain) appeared many times. As yet, its antigen is unknown. Amplified TCR beta CDR3 regions came from RNA transcripts. HTBI primers were the set used in a first-round RT-PCR of the TCR CDR3. TCRdb passed the multiplex PCR reads through MiXCR, listing each CDR3 protein once. The sample gives fewer than 350,000 distinct CDR3 sequences, about an eighth of which show up once; around 8% is in the top ten. This sample is part of a study of T cells in Graves' hyperthyroidism and ophthalmopathy. Turning to the study itself: Once the initial diagnosis was made, peripheral blood was obtained before any treatment.

General observations from the study: Ophthalmopathy was separated from stable hyperthyroidism by a 13 V-J model.

Exclusions: uncontrolled infection, other autoimmune disease, pregnancy, lactation. Clinical symptoms, serum thyroxine, TRAb, thyroid ultrasound and orbital computed tomography informed diagnoses. V lost 5 bases and J 8 bases, leaving 22 bases between the germline ends. Germline values: CDR1 SGHAT, CDR2 FQNNGV. The CDR3 loop spans 16 amino acids. This receptor was taken from a woman aged 40 to 55 with Graves' hyperthyroidism. Sample: blood. This chain connects TRBV11-2 to TRBJ2-1; D may be TRBD1 or TRBD2 (5 bases each). CDR3 in DNA: TGTGCCAGCAGCCACCCCGGACGGGACGTCGGGGATGAGCAGTTCTTC. Translating gives CASSHPGRDVGDEQFF.